This T cell receptor beta chain emerged from a study of cytomegalovirus exposure and HLA in healthy donors. Findings and caveats of the study: There were some public TCRs occurring in many donors, but most TCR sequences were rare. First-cohort TCR clusters tended to co-occur in the 90 to 150 validation repertoires, a later analysis found.

CDR1 and CDR2 (germline): MDHEN, SYDVKM. The CDR3 runs to 15 residues. V lost 2 bases and J lost 2, with 13 bases in between. The donors were members of the validation cohort, which comprised under 150 subjects and was separate from the first cohort of 666 subjects. With regard to this clone: What it binds is unknown.

Using immunoSEQ multiplex PCR, the repertoire was profiled, and TCRdb retains in-frame clones only, with some absent. The table lists approximately 260,000 clones, approximately 83% of them singletons. The chain joins TRBV28 to TRBJ2-7; maybe TRBD2 (6 bases). This TCR derives from a young woman in good health and CMV-seropositive. Sequencing was carried out using PBMCs. This CDR3 is CASSLEKGLPYEQYF. CDR3 coding DNA: TGTGCCAGCAGTTTAGAAAAGGGACTGCCCTACGAGCAGTACTTC.